The T cell receptor beta chain described here comes from a study of T cell clonotyping in hematopoietic cell transplantation. Study results and limitations: Broader posttransplant TCR repertoire diversity was predicted by graft donor and pretransplant recipient Inverse Simpson Index values. Pathologically expanded recipient clonotypes increased progressively from day 30 to day 180 as diversity fell.

Notes on this clone: Its antigen is still unknown.

CDR1 and CDR2 from the germline V gene are SGHDT and YYEEEE. This CDR3 has 15 amino acids. V lost 3 bases and J 4 bases, leaving 14 bases between the germline ends. The assay was immunoSEQ multiplex PCR, and TCRdb's table has in-frame clones only and misses some. This sample has 5,500 to 7,000 clones, with approximately 87% found just once. Sequenced here: peripheral blood mononuclear cells, sampled 180 days after allogeneic stem cell transplant. The V and J genes are TRBV5-6 and TRBJ1-5; perhaps TRBD1 as D (5 bases). The TCR sequence derives from a female patient aged 45 to 65 who had an allogeneic stem cell transplant from an unrelated donor, so the T cells may come from the graft donor. Some clones in this sample may be carry-over from other donors' samples. In nucleotides, the CDR3 is TGTGCCAGCAGCTCTAGGGGTACGGCTAATCAGCCCCAGCATTTT. Its protein product is CASSSRGTANQPQHF.